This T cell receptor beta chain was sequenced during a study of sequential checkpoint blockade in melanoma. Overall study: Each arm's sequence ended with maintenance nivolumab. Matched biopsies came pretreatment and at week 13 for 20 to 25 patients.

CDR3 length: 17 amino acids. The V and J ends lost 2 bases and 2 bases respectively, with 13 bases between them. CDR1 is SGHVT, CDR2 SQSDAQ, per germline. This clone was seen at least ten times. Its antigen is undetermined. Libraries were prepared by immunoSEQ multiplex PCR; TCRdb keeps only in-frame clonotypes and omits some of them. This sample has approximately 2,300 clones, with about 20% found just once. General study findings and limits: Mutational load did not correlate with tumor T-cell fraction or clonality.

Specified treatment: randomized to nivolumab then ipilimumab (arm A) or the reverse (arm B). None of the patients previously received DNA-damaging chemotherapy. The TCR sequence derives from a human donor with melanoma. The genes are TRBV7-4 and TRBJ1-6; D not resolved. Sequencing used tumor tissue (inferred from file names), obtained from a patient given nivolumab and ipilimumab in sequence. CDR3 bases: TGTGCCAGCAGCTTAATGGGCCCCAGGACCTATAATTCACCCCTCCACTTT. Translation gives CASSLMGPRTYNSPLHF.